This TCR beta chain was identified during a study of blood T cells in healthy people across ages. General observations from the study: Whereas aged donors had fewer naive CD4+ cells, long-lived donors had more of them and higher diversity. The unsorted PBMCs prevented any conclusive comparison of naive versus antigen-experienced cells.

On this clonotype itself: Its antigen remains unknown.

Trimming stripped 4 bases from V and 2 bases from J, with 13 bases between. The CDR3 is 14 residues long. Germline CDR1 is SQVTM and CDR2 is ANQGSEA. Sample-barcoded 5' priming and a J-beta primer mix drove a second PCR of roughly 6 to 12 cycles. Using its own MiXCR run on the 5' RACE reads, TCRdb lists one record per CDR3 protein. Here the sample spans hundreds of thousands of distinct CDR3 sequences, roughly 50% being singletons. The chain has TRBV29-1 and TRBJ2-3, with no clear D. This receptor was identified in a man younger than 40 in good health. The sample was blood. CDR3 DNA sequence: TGCAGCGTTGGGAGCCAGTTTTACACAGATACGCAGTATTTT. Its protein product is CSVGSQFYTDTQYF.